A single sample gave rise to the 8 T cell receptor beta chains below, sequenced in a study of a mutant IDH1 vaccine in newly diagnosed glioma. The protocol was immunoSEQ multiplex PCR, while the TCRdb copy is restricted to in-frame clones and leaves out a portion. The sample contains just under 95,000 clones, 83% of which appear only once. The sample's time point: baseline, week 1 (first vaccination visit). Described treatment: pre-vaccination baseline after standard-of-care therapy. Material: PBMCs, obtained from a glioma patient treated with radiotherapy, temozolomide or both. The receptors derive from a woman aged 45-65 years with glioma.

The chain recombines TRBV19 with TRBJ1-1; 7 bases match TRBD1. This CDR3 contains 14 residues. Germline V CDR1 and CDR2: LNHDA, SQIVND (reference sequence). J gave up 4 bases and V 5 bases, and 7 bases lay outside the gene matches. CDR3 nucleotide sequence: TGTGCCAGTAGTTACAAGGGACAGCTCACTGAAGCTTTCTTT. It yields the protein CASSYKGQLTEAFF.

The gene calls are TRBV6-5 and TRBJ2-7, with D possibly called TRBD1 or TRBD2 (5 bases each). Trimming left V 2 bases short and J 3 bases short, with 8 bases between. The length of the CDR3 is 13 residues. Germline CDR1 is MNHEY and CDR2 is SVGAGI. The CDR3 region is CASSYGDGYEQYF. The CDR3 DNA follows: TGTGCCAGCAGTTACGGGGACGGCTACGAGCAGTACTTC.

The sample holds a few counts of this clone. This chain joins TRBV19 and TRBJ1-1; maybe TRBD1 (6 bases). Germline values: CDR1 LNHDA, CDR2 SQIVND (reference sequence). The CDR3 runs 15 residues. The ends were cut back, 3 bases at V and 5 bases at J, with 16 bases in the middle. The CDR3: CASSMVPGEGTEAFF. The CDR3 DNA follows: TGTGCCAGTAGTATGGTCCCAGGGGAAGGTACTGAAGCTTTCTTT.

This clone was counted only a few times. V is TRBV10-3 and J is TRBJ1-6; TRBD1 is a possible D gene (6 bases). Trimming left V 4 bases short and J 8 bases short, with 12 bases between. Germline loops: CDR1 ENHRY, CDR2 SYGVKD. The CDR3 runs to 14 residues. For the CDR3, the DNA is TGTGCCATCAGTGCCCGGGACACCGATTCACCCCTCCACTTT. Protein sequence: CAISARDTDSPLHF.

The chain is built from TRBV7-2 and TRBJ2-7; 7 bases fit TRBD1. V lost 0 bases and J lost 2; bases outside the gene matches: 7. This CDR3 has 16 residues. In germline, CDR1 is SGHTA, CDR2 FQGNSA. The CDR3 sequence is CASSLARGGATYEQYF. CDR3 bases: TGTGCCAGCAGCTTAGCTAGAGGGGGCGCAACCTACGAGCAGTACTTC.

The V gene is TRBV6-4, the J gene TRBJ1-2; D perhaps matches TRBD1 (6 bases). V lost 4 bases and J 5 bases, leaving 11 bases between the germline ends. CDR1 is MRHNA and CDR2 is SNTAGT in the germline V gene. CDR3 length equals 13 residues. The CDR3 DNA reads as TGTGCCAGCAGTGTACAGGGCGGTTATGGCTACACCTTC. Translating gives CASSVQGGYGYTF.

The rearrangement joins TRBV5-6 to TRBJ2-3; D gene uncertain. The CDR3 extends over 12 amino acids. V lost 3 bases to trimming and J lost 4 bases, with 6 bases between them. Germline loops: CDR1 SGHDT, CDR2 YYEEEE. DNA for the CDR3: TGTGCCAGCAGCTGGGATGCAGATACGCAGTATTTT. Translation: CASSWDADTQYF. Using reference TRBV5-6 and TRBJ2-3 for the parts outside the CDR3, the full variable domain is DAGVTQSPTHLIKTRGQQVTLRCSPKSGHDTVSWYQQALGQGPQFIFQYYEEEERQRGNFPDRFSGHQFPNYSSELNVNALLLGDSALYLCASSWDADTQYFGPGTRLTVL.

V is TRBV10-3 and J is TRBJ1-1; the match to TRBD1 covers 7 bases. The ends lost 4 bases at V and 10 bases at J; junction bases unmatched: 3. This CDR3 region has 11 residues. Germline lookup yields CDR1 ENHRY and CDR2 SYGVKD. CDR3 sequence (DNA): TGTGCCATCAGTGGGACAGGTATAGCTTTCTTT. It specifies CAISGTGIAFF.